This T cell receptor (beta chain) was sequenced during a study of beta chain features in type 1 diabetes. Study-wide results and caveats: All four CD4+ subsets from Type 1 diabetes patients carried moderately but significantly shorter TCRB CDR3s. In the patient group, naive, central memory and Treg TCRB repertoires seemed more alike than in the healthy donor group. A pattern of fewer insertions and more deletions at VDJ junctions was seen in type 1 diabetes patients. Cells with high TCR expression could be over-represented by cDNA sequencing.

cDNA synthesis used the whole RNA isolate, giving expressed TCRB sequences. Clones were read by immunoSEQ multiplex PCR, and TCRdb kept only the in-frame ones, dropping some. The table shows 150,000 to 200,000 clones, with 6.5% to 8.5% occurring only once. This clone was recorded a few times. Its antigen is unknown. Each sorted fraction was over 95% pure. Trimming took off 4 bases at V and 7 bases at J, with 11 bases between the two ends. Per germline, CDR1 LNHDA and CDR2 SQIVND (reference sequence). CDR3 length equals 14 residues. The sample consisted of central memory CD4+ T cells from blood. This rearrangement joins TRBV19 to TRBJ1-6; D possibly corresponds to TRBD1 (6 bases). The origin of this receptor is a woman younger than 30 with type 1 diabetes. CDR3 in amino acids: CASSKGGENSPLHF. The CDR3 region has the DNA TGTGCCAGTAGTAAAGGGGGTGAGAATTCACCCCTCCACTTT.